The 11 T cell receptor beta chains presented below share a single source sample, sequenced in a study of CD8 T cells in ankylosing spondylitis. Each CDR3 protein is one row after TCRdb ran MiXCR on the 5' RACE reads. Here the sample spans 180,000 or so distinct CDR3 sequences, roughly 11% being singletons. Sample: blood, either unsorted or a sorted T cell fraction (not recorded which). Source of these receptors: a male donor with ankylosing spondylitis or in good health (not recorded which).

This clonotype appeared many times. V usage is TRBV6-5 and J usage is TRBJ1-4, with D unresolved. Trimming stripped 2 bases from V and 3 bases from J, with 7 bases between. This CDR3 comprises 14 residues. From germline, CDR1 is MNHEY and CDR2 SVGAGI. The DNA for the CDR3 is TGTGCCAGCAGTTACGGGTCAGCTAATGAAAAACTGTTTTTT. It yields the protein CASSYGSANEKLFF.

This clonotype was observed many times. The rearrangement joins TRBV3-1 to TRBJ2-1, with 16 bases fitting TRBD2. J was trimmed by 5 bases and V by 4 bases; bases with no gene match: 5. Germline assignment: CDR1 LGHDT and CDR2 YNNKEL (reference sequence). This CDR3 has 17 amino acids. As DNA, the CDR3 is TGTGCCAGCAGCCCCGGGACTAGCGGGAGGGCCGACAATGAGCAGTTCTTC. Translation: CASSPGTSGRADNEQFF.

This clonotype was picked up a small number of times. The chain couples TRBV12-3 or TRBV12-4 to TRBJ1-3; unclear D gene. This CDR3 contains 14 residues. V was trimmed by 7 bases and J by 0 bases, leaving 10 bases between them. In DNA, the CDR3 is TGTGCCAGCATCGTAGGATTCTCTGGAAACACCATATATTTT. As protein: CASIVGFSGNTIYF.

This clonotype was picked up many times. V gene TRBV5-1 combines with J gene TRBJ2-1, with D possibly TRBD1 on 5 matching bases. CDR3 length: 17 amino acids. Germline V lookup: CDR1 SGHRS, CDR2 YFSETQ. V was shortened by 0 bases and J by 7 bases, with 20 bases between the two germline ends. CDR3 residues: CASSLDSGNPRTNEQFF. DNA of the CDR3: TGCGCCAGCAGCTTGGACTCAGGGAACCCTCGAACGAATGAGCAGTTCTTC.

The table lists this clonotype with many counts. The chain links TRBV2 to TRBJ2-5, with TRBD1 identical over 8 bases. The CDR3 runs 15 residues. Trimming took 2 bases from V and 5 from J; bases not matched to a gene: 7. Germline V lookup: CDR1 SNHLY, CDR2 FYNNEI. CDR3 sequence: CASSEYGQGIETQYF. The CDR3 bases are TGTGCCAGCAGTGAATATGGACAGGGAATTGAGACCCAGTACTTC.

This clonotype occurred a few times. The V call is TRBV27, the J call TRBJ2-3; D unresolved. Trimming shortened V by 8 bases and J by 2 bases, and 14 bases separated the two germline ends. Germline assignment: CDR1 MNHEY and CDR2 SMNVEV (reference sequence). This CDR3 comprises 14 residues. In DNA form, the CDR3 reads TGTGCCAGCGCCCCTTTGGTACACACAGATACGCAGTATTTT. Protein sequence: CASAPLVHTDTQYF.

The V call is TRBV12-3 or TRBV12-4, the J call TRBJ2-2; D possibly corresponds to TRBD2 (7 bases). The CDR3 covers 15 residues. The ends were cut back, 6 bases at V and 6 bases at J, with 17 bases in the middle. Here the CDR3 reads CASSAEGGKAGELFF. Written as DNA, the CDR3 is TGTGCCAGCAGCGCCGAGGGGGGGAAGGCCGGGGAGCTGTTTTTT.

The chain has TRBV4-2 and TRBJ2-1; the D is unclear. This CDR3 is 15 amino acids long. The germline gives CDR1 LGHNA, CDR2 YNFKEQ. Trimming took off 0 bases at V and 6 bases at J, with 12 bases between the two ends. The CDR3 reads CASSQDHGSFNEQFF. In DNA form, the CDR3 reads TGTGCCAGCAGCCAAGATCACGGGTCTTTCAATGAGCAGTTCTTC.

This clonotype was observed a few times. V is TRBV9 and J is TRBJ1-6; possibly TRBD1 for D (5 bases). CDR1 is SGDLS and CDR2 is YYNGEE in the germline V gene. The CDR3 covers 18 residues. V gave up 3 bases and J gave up 0 bases, with 16 bases separating them. For the CDR3, the DNA is TGTGCCAGCAGCGGATCCCGGGACCTCGACTCCTATAATTCACCCCTCCACTTT. It translates to CASSGSRDLDSYNSPLHF.

The rearrangement uses TRBV6-4 and TRBJ1-1; D perhaps matches TRBD1 (5 bases). There are 14 residues in the CDR3. V dropped 6 bases and J dropped 9 bases, with 20 bases sitting between them. Germline CDR1 MRHNA, CDR2 SNTAGT. The CDR3 protein is CASSPPGQDLKAFF. DNA of the CDR3: TGTGCCAGCAGCCCCCCGGGGCAGGACCTGAAAGCTTTCTTT.

This clonotype was seen at least ten times. The gene calls are TRBV10-3 and TRBJ2-5; the D is unclear. The germline CDR1 and CDR2 sequences are ENHRY and SYGVKD. The V end lost 0 bases, the J end lost 1 base, and 6 bases lay between the germline ends. The CDR3 extends over 14 amino acids. The CDR3 reads CAISESNTQETQYF. The CDR3 DNA reads TGTGCCATCAGTGAGTCCAACACCCAAGAGACCCAGTACTTC.